These 14 T cell receptor beta chains came from one sample sequenced in a study of blood T cell repertoires in COVID-19. Method: immunoSEQ multiplex PCR; TCRdb's copy keeps in-frame clones and lacks some. The repertoire holds more than 150,000 clones, with over 70% as singletons. The specimen sequenced was PBMCs or T cells enriched from blood (not recorded which). The receptor set was obtained from a man aged 50 to 59 who had recovered from COVID-19.

A few counts support this clone. This chain uses TRBV28 with TRBJ1-3; D call uncertain. This CDR3 is built from 20 residues. Germline V gene sequence: CDR1 MDHEN, CDR2 SYDVKM. Between the trimmed V and J ends, which lost 5 bases and 1 base, there was a span of 27 bases. The CDR3 DNA reads as TGTGCCAGCAGTCCAACCTCCCCCTTGGAGGAAGGCTGGTCTGGAAACACCATATATTTT. Encoded protein: CASSPTSPLEEGWSGNTIYF.

The chain has TRBV5-1 and TRBJ2-2, with 7 bases identical to TRBD1. V was pared by 3 bases and J by 3 bases, with 5 bases of the junction left unmatched. In germline, CDR1 is SGHRS, CDR2 YFSETQ. This CDR3 region has 15 residues. The CDR3 DNA reads TGCGCCAGCAGCTCTACAGGGGCGGACACCGGGGAGCTGTTTTTT. Amino acid sequence: CASSSTGADTGELFF.

The chain joins TRBV29-1 to TRBJ2-1; TRBD1 matches 7 bases. This CDR3 comprises 14 residues. Germline V gene sequence: CDR1 SQVTM, CDR2 ANQGSEA. V shed 5 bases, J shed 8 bases, and the junction held 12 bases outside the gene matches. For the CDR3, the DNA is TGCAGCGTTACAGGACAGGCGATAAACGATGAGCAGTTCTTC. This gives the protein CSVTGQAINDEQFF.

The chain recombines TRBV2 with TRBJ1-1, with D possibly TRBD1 on 6 matching bases. In germline, CDR1 is SNHLY, CDR2 FYNNEI. V gave up 6 bases and J gave up 1 base, with 12 bases separating them. The length of the CDR3 is 14 residues. The CDR3 coding sequence is TGTGCCAGCAGACCAGGGGAAGGGAACACTGAAGCTTTCTTT. Translating it yields CASRPGEGNTEAFF.

Here the CDR3 DNA reads TGTGCCAGCAGCCCCACGGGAGGGAAGCTTCAAGAGACCCAGTACTTC. Translated: CASSPTGGKLQETQYF. V usage is TRBV5-5 and J usage is TRBJ2-5; TRBD2 aligns across 8 bases. CDR3 size: 16 residues. Trimming removed 4 bases from V and 2 bases from J; junction bases left unmatched: 10. Germline values: CDR1 SGHKS, CDR2 YYEKEE (reference sequence). Supplemented by reference TRBV5-5 and TRBJ2-5, the full variable domain reads DAGVTQSPTHLIKTRGQQVTLRCSPISGHKSVSWYQQVLGQGPQFIFQYYEKEERGRGNFPDRFSARQFPNYSSELNVNALLLGDSALYLCASSPTGGKLQETQYFGPGTRLLVL.

This chain connects TRBV18 to TRBJ1-6, with D possibly TRBD1 on 6 matching bases. Germline V CDR1 and CDR2: KGHSH, LQKENI. The CDR3 length is 14 residues. Trimming left V 3 bases short and J 5 bases short, with 8 bases between. The CDR3 spells CASSPTGNNSPLHF. As DNA, the CDR3 is TGTGCCAGCTCACCCACAGGGAATAATTCACCCCTCCACTTT.

In its sample, this clone was seen once. The V gene is TRBV27, the J gene TRBJ1-5; 8 positions agree with TRBD1. Germline-derived CDR1 and CDR2 are MNHEY and SMNVEV (reference sequence). The trim removed 6 bases at V and 6 bases at J, leaving 22 bases unmatched. The CDR3 runs 19 residues. CDR3 DNA sequence: TGTGCCAGCAGCCCAGGGGGTGGCAGGGGGCTCGGTAGGGGTCAGCCCCAGCATTTT. As protein: CASSPGGGRGLGRGQPQHF.

The gene calls are TRBV18 and TRBJ2-1; D may be TRBD1 (5 bases). Germline V lookup: CDR1 KGHSH, CDR2 LQKENI. The CDR3 is 17 amino acids. The V end lost 0 bases, the J end lost 5 bases, and 17 bases lay between the germline ends. The CDR3 DNA sequence: TGTGCCAGCTCACCACCGTGGGGCAGGAGCATGGACAATGAGCAGTTCTTC. This translates into CASSPPWGRSMDNEQFF.

This chain uses TRBV2 with TRBJ2-7; D is possibly TRBD2 (5 bases). CDR3 length: 12 amino acids. From germline, CDR1 is SNHLY and CDR2 FYNNEI. In nucleotides, the CDR3 is TGTGCTGAGGGTGAGGACCGCTACGAGCAGTACTTC. Translating it yields CAEGEDRYEQYF.

The J gene is TRBJ2-2, the V gene TRBV19, with 10 bases lining up with TRBD1. V lost 1 base to trimming and J lost 6 bases; unmatched junction nucleotides: 5. The germline V gene encodes CDR1 LNHDA and CDR2 SQIVND (reference sequence). The CDR3 loop spans 16 amino acids. CDR3 DNA sequence: TGTGCCAGTAGTATAGGGGACAGGGGTGTTTCCGGGGAGCTGTTTTTT. It translates to CASSIGDRGVSGELFF. Complete variable domain (other parts from reference TRBV19 and TRBJ2-2): DGGITQSPKYLFRKEGQNVTLSCEQNLNHDAMYWYRQDPGQGLRLIYYSQIVNDFQKGDIAEGYSVSREKKESFPLTVTSAQKNPTAFYLCASSIGDRGVSGELFFGEGSRLTVL.

This clone was seen only a few times. The J gene is TRBJ2-1, the V gene TRBV11-2; D may be TRBD2 (6 bases). Germline V gives CDR1 SGHAT, CDR2 FQNNGV. V was trimmed by 1 base and J by 8 bases, leaving 15 bases between them. This CDR3 is built from 15 residues. The CDR3, as DNA: TGTGCCAGCAGCTTAGTGGGGGGTCTCATGGATGAGCAGTTCTTC. It specifies CASSLVGGLMDEQFF. Full variable domain (outside the CDR3, taken from reference TRBV11-2 and TRBJ2-1): EAGVAQSPRYKIIEKRQSVAFWCNPISGHATLYWYQQILGQGPKLLIQFQNNGVVDDSQLPKDRFSAERLKGVDSTLKIQPAKLEDSAVYLCASSLVGGLMDEQFFGPGTRLTVL.

The rearrangement joins TRBV9 to TRBJ1-4; 7 bases map to TRBD1. There are 16 residues in the CDR3. Germline CDR1 SGDLS, CDR2 YYNGEE. V was clipped by 3 bases and J by 4 bases; unmatched bases: 9. CDR3 sequence reads: CASSEGGTAVNEKLFF. The CDR3 DNA sequence: TGTGCCAGCAGCGAAGGCGGGACAGCTGTTAATGAAAAACTGTTTTTT. The full variable domain, in which reference TRBV9 and TRBJ1-4 provide the parts outside the CDR3, is DSGVTQTPKHLITATGQRVTLRCSPRSGDLSVYWYQQSLDQGLQFLIQYYNGEERAKGNILERFSAQQFPDLHSELNLSSLELGDSALYFCASSEGGTAVNEKLFFGSGTQLSVL.

This clone was seen a handful of times. V usage is TRBV28 and J usage is TRBJ1-2; D gene uncertain. Trimming removed 9 bases from V and 3 bases from J, with 17 bases in between. Germline CDR1 and CDR2: MDHEN and SYDVKM. The CDR3 spans 14 residues. In DNA form, the CDR3 reads TGTGCCAGTTTTAGGGAAGGGAGTGACTATGGCTACACCTTC. Translating it yields CASFREGSDYGYTF.

This clone was detected only a few times. This chain uses TRBV20-1 with TRBJ2-1, with 7 positions matching TRBD2. V trimming: 5 bases; J trimming: 9 bases; junction bases outside the gene matches: 4. The CDR3 has 11 residues. Germline loops: CDR1 DFQATT, CDR2 SNEGSKA (reference sequence). Here the CDR3 reads CSASTSVEQFF. Written as DNA, the CDR3 is TGCAGTGCTTCTACTAGCGTTGAGCAGTTCTTC.